This T cell receptor beta chain was obtained from a study of beta chain features in type 1 diabetes. Study observations and caveats: Amplification by PCR could prefer shorter templates, with the same effect in patients and controls. Among all four CD4+ subsets, Type 1 diabetes patients had TCRB CDR3s that were moderately but significantly shorter.

This clone occurred a few times. As yet, its antigen is unknown. The length of the CDR3 is 13 residues. Per germline, CDR1 MNHEY and CDR2 SVGAGI. The ends were cut back, 6 bases at V and 5 bases at J, with 14 bases in the middle. The whole isolated RNA underwent reverse transcription, so sequencing captured expressed TCRB transcripts. TCRdb keeps only in-frame clones here, not all; method: immunoSEQ multiplex PCR. The data contain around 240,000 clones, about 9.3% of them seen just once; the ten biggest clones take up approximately 0.03%. Every donor provided one heparinised blood draw, which averaged roughly 120 mL.

The receptor comes from a woman in her late teens or twenties in good health. The material sequenced was naive CD4+ T cells from blood. This chain joins TRBV6-5 and TRBJ2-7, with TRBD1 as a possible D gene (6 bases). CDR3 bases: TGTGCCAGCAGCTTAGGGGGTCTGCACGAGCAGTACTTC. Translation: CASSLGGLHEQYF.